Each of the 5 T cell receptor beta chains below was sequenced from the same sample in a study of Ad26.COV2.S vaccination and SARS-CoV-2 variants. The data were produced by immunoSEQ multiplex PCR, yet TCRdb's version contains in-frame clones alone and is incomplete. The sample lists hundreds of thousands of clones, about 91% occurring once. This sample comprised peripheral blood, obtained after recovery from COVID-19. The receptors derive from a human donor who had recovered from COVID-19.

This sequence joins TRBV19 and TRBJ2-7; possibly TRBD1 for D (6 bases). The CDR3 spans 15 residues. The germline gives CDR1 LNHDA, CDR2 SQIVND (reference sequence). V was shortened by 1 base and J by 1 base, with 11 bases between the two germline ends. In nucleotides, the CDR3 is TGTGCCAGTAGTATAGGTCCGACAGGATCCTACGAGCAGTACTTC. Translating gives CASSIGPTGSYEQYF.

This chain joins TRBV5-1 and TRBJ2-7, with D unresolved. This CDR3 contains 14 residues. Germline V lookup: CDR1 SGHRS, CDR2 YFSETQ. V lost 3 bases and J lost 3, with 13 bases in between. CDR3 loop: CASSSNVDVYEQYF. The CDR3 nucleotides are TGCGCCAGCAGCTCCAACGTGGACGTCTACGAGCAGTACTTC.

Comment on this clone: Other DNA sequences in the same sample also yield this CDR3. The genes are TRBV12-3 or TRBV12-4 and TRBJ1-2; D is ambiguous. This CDR3 spans 13 amino acids. Deletions cut 6 bases from V and 4 bases from J, with 12 bases between. Here the CDR3 reads CASSPGRVYGYTF. CDR3 coding DNA: TGTGCCAGCAGCCCGGGGAGGGTCTATGGCTACACCTTC.

V gene TRBV15 combines with J gene TRBJ2-7, with D unresolved. The V gene's germline CDR1 is LNHNV and CDR2 YYDKDF (reference sequence). CDR3 length: 15 residues. The germline V and J ends were trimmed by 0 bases and 1 base, with 10 bases remaining between them. The CDR3 is CATSRDKVKSYEQYF. The CDR3 bases are TGTGCCACCAGCAGAGATAAAGTGAAGTCCTACGAGCAGTACTTC.

This chain links TRBV7-2 with TRBJ2-2, with D perhaps matching TRBD1 (6 bases). Germline values: CDR1 SGHTA, CDR2 FQGNSA. V was cut by 1 base and J by 4 bases, with 13 bases left in between. This CDR3 spans 16 amino acids. The CDR3 region has the DNA TGTGCCAGCAGCTTAGGGCAGGGGCACGGCACCGGGGAGCTGTTTTTT. It is translated as CASSLGQGHGTGELFF.